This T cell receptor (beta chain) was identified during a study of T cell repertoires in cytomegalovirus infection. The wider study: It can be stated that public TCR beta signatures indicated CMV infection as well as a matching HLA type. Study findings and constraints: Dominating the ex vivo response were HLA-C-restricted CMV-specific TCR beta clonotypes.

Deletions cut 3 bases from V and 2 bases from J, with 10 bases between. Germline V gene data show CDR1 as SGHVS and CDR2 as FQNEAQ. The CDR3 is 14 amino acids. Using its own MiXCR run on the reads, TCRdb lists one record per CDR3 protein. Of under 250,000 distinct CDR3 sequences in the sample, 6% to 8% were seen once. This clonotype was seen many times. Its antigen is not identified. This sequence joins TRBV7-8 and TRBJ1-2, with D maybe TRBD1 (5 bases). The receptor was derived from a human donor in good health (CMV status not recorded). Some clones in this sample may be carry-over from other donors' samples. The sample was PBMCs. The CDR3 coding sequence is TGTGCCAGCAGCTTTTGGGGGACCAACTATGGCTACACCTTC. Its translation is CASSFWGTNYGYTF.